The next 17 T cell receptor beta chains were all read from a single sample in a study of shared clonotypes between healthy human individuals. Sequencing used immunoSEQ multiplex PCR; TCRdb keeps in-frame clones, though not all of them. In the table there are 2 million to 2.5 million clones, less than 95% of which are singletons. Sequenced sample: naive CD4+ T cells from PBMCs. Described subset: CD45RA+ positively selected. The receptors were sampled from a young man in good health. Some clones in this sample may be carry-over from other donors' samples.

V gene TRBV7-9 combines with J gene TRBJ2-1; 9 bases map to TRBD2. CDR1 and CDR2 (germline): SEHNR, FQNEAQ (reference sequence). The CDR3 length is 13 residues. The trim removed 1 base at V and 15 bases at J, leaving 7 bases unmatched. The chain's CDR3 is CASSLGGRAYWFF. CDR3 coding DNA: TGTGCCAGCAGCTTAGGCGGGAGGGCTTATTGGTTCTTC.

The CDR3: CAISGGTTAFF. The CDR3 DNA follows: TGTGCCATCAGTGGGGGGACGACGGCTTTCTTT. The rearrangement links TRBV10-3 to TRBJ1-1; D may be TRBD1 (5 bases). The germline CDR1 and CDR2 sequences are ENHRY and SYGVKD. Trimming shortened V by 4 bases and J by 11 bases, and 11 bases separated the two germline ends. CDR3 size: 11 residues.

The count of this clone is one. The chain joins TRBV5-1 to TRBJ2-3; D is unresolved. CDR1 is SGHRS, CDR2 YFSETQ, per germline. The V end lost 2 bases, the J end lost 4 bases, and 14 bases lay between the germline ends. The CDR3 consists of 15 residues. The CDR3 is CASSFRLRMADTQYF. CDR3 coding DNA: TGCGCCAGCAGCTTCCGACTCCGAATGGCAGATACGCAGTATTTT.

The CDR3 sequence: CASSGKDRDGSQPQHF. DNA of the CDR3: TGTGCCAGTAGTGGAAAGGACAGGGACGGGAGTCAGCCCCAGCATTTT. The chain joins TRBV19 to TRBJ1-5; 8 bases line up with TRBD1. The CDR3 is made up of 16 amino acids. The trim removed 5 bases at V and 6 bases at J, leaving 12 bases unmatched. Per the germline V gene, CDR1 is LNHDA and CDR2 is SQIVND (reference sequence).

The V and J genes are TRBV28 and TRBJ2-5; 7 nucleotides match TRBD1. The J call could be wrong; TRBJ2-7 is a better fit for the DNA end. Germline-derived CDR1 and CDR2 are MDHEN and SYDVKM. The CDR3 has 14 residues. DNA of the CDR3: TGTGCCAGCAGTCTTCGACAGGGATGGAGCGAGCAGTACTTC. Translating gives CASSLRQGWSEQYF.

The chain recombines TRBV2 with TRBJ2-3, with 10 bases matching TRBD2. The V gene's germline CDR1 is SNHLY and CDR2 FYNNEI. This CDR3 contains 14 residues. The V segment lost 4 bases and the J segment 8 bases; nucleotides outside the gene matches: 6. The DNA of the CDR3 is TGTGCCAGCAGTGTTCTAGCGGGAGAGGGTACGCAGTATTTT. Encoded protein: CASSVLAGEGTQYF.

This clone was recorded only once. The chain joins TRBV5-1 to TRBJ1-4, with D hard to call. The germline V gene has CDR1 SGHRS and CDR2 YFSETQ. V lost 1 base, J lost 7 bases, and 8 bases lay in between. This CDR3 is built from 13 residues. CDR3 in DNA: TGCGCCAGCAGCTTGTTCAGTTTTGAAAAACTGTTTTTT. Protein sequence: CASSLFSFEKLFF.

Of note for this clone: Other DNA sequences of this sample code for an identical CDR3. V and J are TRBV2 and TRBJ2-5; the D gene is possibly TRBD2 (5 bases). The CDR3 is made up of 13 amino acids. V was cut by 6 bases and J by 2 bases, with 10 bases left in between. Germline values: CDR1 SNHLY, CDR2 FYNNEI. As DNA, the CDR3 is TGTGCCAGCAGCCAAAGGAGGCAAGAGACCCAGTACTTC. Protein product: CASSQRRQETQYF.

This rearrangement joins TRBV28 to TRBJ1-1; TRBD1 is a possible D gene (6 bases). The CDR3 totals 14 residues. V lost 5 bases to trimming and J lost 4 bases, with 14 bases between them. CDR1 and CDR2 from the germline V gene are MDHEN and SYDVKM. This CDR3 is CASSLRQGITEAFF. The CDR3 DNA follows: TGTGCCAGCAGTCTACGCCAGGGGATCACTGAAGCTTTCTTT.

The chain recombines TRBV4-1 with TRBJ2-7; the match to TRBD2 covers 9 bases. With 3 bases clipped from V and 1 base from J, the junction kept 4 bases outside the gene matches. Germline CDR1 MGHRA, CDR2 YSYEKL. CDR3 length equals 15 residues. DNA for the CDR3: TGCGCCAGCAGCCAGACTAGCGGATTTTCCTACGAGCAGTACTTC. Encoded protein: CASSQTSGFSYEQYF.

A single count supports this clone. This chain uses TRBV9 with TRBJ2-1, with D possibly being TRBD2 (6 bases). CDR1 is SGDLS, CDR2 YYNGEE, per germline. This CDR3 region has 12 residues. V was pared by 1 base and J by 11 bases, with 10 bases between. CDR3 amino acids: CASSVSGTQQFF. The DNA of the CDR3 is TGTGCCAGCAGCGTATCCGGGACTCAGCAGTTCTTC.

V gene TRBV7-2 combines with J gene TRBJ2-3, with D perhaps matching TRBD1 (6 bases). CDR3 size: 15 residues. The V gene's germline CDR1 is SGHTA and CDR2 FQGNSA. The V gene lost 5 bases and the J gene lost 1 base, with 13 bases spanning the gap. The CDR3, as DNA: TGTGCCAGCAGCACAAGGGGACACCGCACAGATACGCAGTATTTT. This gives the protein CASSTRGHRTDTQYF.

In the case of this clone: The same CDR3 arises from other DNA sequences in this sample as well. Written as DNA, the CDR3 is TGTGCCAGCAGTTTCGGGCAGCTGAACACCGGGGAGCTGTTTTTT. Residues: CASSFGQLNTGELFF. The chain combines TRBV28 with TRBJ2-2; the D is unclear. The CDR3 spans 15 residues. V was shortened by 3 bases and J by 1 base, with 9 bases between the two germline ends. Germline V gene lookup returns CDR1 MDHEN and CDR2 SYDVKM.

The CDR3 sequence: CASSLSATNGEEQFF. Written as DNA, the CDR3 is TGTGCCAGCAGCTTATCCGCGACTAACGGGGAGGAGCAGTTCTTC. The chain joins TRBV7-2 to TRBJ2-1, with D possibly matching TRBD2 (5 bases). CDR3 length: 15 amino acids. The germline V gene has CDR1 SGHTA and CDR2 FQGNSA. Trimming shortened V by 2 bases and J by 10 bases, and 18 bases separated the two germline ends.

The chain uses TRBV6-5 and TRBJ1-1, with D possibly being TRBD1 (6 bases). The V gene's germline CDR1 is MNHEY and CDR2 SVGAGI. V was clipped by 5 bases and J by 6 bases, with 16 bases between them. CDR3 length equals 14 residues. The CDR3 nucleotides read TGTGCCAGCAGTACCTACCGGGACACAGCTGAAGCTTTCTTT. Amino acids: CASSTYRDTAEAFF.

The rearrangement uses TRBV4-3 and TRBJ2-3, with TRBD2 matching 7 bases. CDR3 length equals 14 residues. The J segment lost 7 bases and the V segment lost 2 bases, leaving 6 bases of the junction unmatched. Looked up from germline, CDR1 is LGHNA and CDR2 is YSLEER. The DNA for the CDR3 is TGCGCCAGCAGCCAAAACGGAGCGGGAAATACGCAGTATTTT. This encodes CASSQNGAGNTQYF.

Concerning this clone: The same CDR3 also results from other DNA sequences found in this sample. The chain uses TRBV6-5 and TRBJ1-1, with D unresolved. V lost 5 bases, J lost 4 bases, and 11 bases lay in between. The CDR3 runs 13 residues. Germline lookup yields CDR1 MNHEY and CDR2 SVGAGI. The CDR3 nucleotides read TGTGCCAGCAGTCCACCTGGTGGCACTGAAGCTTTCTTT. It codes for CASSPPGGTEAFF.